The subject of this entry is one T cell receptor beta chain. This sample is part of a study of blood T cell repertoires in COVID-19. Participants classified as exposed had met a COVID-19 case within 2 weeks before study entry. CDR1 is SGDLS, CDR2 YYNGEE, per germline. Trimming cost V 0 bases and J 1 base; bases outside gene matches: 5. This CDR3 spans 16 amino acids. The repertoire was sequenced with immunoSEQ multiplex PCR; TCRdb's copy has only in-frame clones and lacks some. The repertoire holds 250,000 to 300,000 clones, with approximately 82% as singletons. The clonotype originates from a man in his forties or fifties who had been exposed to COVID-19. The genes are TRBV9 and TRBJ1-1; TRBD1 agrees at 8 bases. Specimen: PBMCs or T cells enriched from blood (not recorded which). The CDR3 DNA reads as TGTGCCAGCAGCGTAGCGGAGGGGACAGGGAACACTGAAGCTTTCTTT. This codes for CASSVAEGTGNTEAFF.